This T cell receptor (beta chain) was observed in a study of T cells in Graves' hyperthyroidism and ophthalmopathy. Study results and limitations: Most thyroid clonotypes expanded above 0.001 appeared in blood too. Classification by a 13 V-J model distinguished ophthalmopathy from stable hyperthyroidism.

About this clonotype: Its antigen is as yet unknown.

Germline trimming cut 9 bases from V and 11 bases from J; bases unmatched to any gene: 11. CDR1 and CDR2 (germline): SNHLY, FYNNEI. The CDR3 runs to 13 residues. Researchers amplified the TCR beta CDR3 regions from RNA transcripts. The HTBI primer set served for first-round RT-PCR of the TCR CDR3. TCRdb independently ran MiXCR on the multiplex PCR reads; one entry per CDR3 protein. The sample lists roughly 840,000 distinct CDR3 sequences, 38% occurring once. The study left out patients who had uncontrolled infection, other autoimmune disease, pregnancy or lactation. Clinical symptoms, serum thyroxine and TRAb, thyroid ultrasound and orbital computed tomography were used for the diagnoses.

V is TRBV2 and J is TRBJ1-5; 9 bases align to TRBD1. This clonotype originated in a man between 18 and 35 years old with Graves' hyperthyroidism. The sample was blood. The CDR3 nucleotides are TGTGCCAGTAGGACAGGGGAAGGGGAGACCCAGCATTTT. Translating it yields CASRTGEGETQHF. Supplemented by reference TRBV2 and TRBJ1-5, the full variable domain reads EPEVTQTPSHQVTQMGQEVILRCVPISNHLYFYWYRQILGQKVEFLVSFYNNEISEKSEIFDDQFSVERPDGSNFTLKIRSTKLEDSAMYFCASRTGEGETQHFGDGTRLSIL.